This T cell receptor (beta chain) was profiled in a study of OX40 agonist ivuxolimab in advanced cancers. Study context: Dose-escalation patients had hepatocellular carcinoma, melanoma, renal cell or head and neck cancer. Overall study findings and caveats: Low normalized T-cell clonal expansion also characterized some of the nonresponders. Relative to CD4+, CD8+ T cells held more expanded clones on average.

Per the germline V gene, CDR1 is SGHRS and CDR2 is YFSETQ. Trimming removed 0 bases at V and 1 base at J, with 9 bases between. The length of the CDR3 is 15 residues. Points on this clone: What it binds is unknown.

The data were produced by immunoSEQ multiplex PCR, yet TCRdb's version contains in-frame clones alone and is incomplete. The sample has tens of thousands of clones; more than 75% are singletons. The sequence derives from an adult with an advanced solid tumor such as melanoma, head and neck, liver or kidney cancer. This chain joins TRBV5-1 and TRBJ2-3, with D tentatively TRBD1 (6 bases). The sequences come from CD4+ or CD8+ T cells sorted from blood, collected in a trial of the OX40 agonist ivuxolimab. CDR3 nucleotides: TGCGCCAGCAGCTTGGGGGACACAGGCACAGATACGCAGTATTTT. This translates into CASSLGDTGTDTQYF.